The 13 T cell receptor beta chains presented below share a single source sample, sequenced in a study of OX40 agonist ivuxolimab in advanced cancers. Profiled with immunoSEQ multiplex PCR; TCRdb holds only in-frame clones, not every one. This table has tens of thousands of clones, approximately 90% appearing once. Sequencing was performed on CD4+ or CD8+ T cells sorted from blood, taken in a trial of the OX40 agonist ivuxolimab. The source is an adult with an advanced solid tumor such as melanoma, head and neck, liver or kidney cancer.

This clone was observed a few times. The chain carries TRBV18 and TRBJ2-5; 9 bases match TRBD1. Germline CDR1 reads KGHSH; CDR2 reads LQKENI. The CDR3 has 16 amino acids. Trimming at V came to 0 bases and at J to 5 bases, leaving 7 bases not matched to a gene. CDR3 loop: CASSPPLGQGVETQYF. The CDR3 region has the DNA TGTGCCAGCTCACCACCTTTGGGACAGGGCGTGGAGACCCAGTACTTC.

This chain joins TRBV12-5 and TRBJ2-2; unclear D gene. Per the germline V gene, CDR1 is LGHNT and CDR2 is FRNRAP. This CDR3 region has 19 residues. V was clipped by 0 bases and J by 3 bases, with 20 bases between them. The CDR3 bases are TGTGCTAGTGGTTTGGTAGAAATCGGACCGTGGATGGACACCGGGGAGCTGTTTTTT. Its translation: CASGLVEIGPWMDTGELFF.

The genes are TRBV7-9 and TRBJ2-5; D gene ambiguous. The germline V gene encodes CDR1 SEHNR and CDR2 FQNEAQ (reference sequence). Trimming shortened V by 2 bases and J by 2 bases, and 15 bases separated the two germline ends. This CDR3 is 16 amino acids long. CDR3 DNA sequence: TGTGCCAGCAGCTTATTCGCAGGAGCCCTTCAAGAGACCCAGTACTTC. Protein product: CASSLFAGALQETQYF.

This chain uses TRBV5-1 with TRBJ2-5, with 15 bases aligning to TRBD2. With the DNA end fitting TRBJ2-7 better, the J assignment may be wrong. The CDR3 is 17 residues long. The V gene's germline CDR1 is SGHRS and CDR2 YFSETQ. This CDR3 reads CASSLWTSGGVSYEQYF. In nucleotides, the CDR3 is TGCGCCAGCAGCTTGTGGACTAGCGGGGGGGTCTCCTACGAGCAGTACTTC.

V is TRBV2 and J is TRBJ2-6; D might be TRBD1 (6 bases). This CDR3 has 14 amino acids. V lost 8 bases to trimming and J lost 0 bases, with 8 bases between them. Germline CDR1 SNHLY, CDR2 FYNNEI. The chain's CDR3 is CASQQGSGANVLTF. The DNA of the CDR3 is TGTGCCAGCCAACAGGGCTCTGGGGCCAACGTCCTGACTTTC. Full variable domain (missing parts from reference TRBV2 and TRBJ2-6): EPEVTQTPSHQVTQMGQEVILRCVPISNHLYFYWYRQILGQKVEFLVSFYNNEISEKSEIFDDQFSVERPDGSNFTLKIRSTKLEDSAMYFCASQQGSGANVLTFGAGSRLTVL.

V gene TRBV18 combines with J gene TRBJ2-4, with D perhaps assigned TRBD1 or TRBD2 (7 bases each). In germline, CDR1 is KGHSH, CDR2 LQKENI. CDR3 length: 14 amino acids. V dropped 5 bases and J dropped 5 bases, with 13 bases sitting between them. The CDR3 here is CASSKPGGENIQYF. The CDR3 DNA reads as TGTGCCAGCTCAAAGCCAGGGGGGGAAAACATTCAGTACTTC.

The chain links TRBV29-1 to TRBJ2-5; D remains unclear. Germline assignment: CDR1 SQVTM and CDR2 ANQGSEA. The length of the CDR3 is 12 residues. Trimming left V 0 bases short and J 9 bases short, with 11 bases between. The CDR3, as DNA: TGCAGCGTTGAAGATCTTAAGGGCTCCCAGTACTTC. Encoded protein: CSVEDLKGSQYF.

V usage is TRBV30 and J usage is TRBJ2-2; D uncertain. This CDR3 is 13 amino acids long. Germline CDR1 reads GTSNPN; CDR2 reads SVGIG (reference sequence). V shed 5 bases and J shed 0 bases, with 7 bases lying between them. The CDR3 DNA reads TGTGCCTGGCGGATGGCGAACACCGGGGAGCTGTTTTTT. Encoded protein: CAWRMANTGELFF.

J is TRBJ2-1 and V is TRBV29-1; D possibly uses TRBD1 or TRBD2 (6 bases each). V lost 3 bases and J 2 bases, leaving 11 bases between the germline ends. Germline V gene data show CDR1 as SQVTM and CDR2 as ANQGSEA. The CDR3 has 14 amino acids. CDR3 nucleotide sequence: TGCAGCGTTGAGTCTCGGGGGCCCTACAATGAGCAGTTCTTC. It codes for CSVESRGPYNEQFF.

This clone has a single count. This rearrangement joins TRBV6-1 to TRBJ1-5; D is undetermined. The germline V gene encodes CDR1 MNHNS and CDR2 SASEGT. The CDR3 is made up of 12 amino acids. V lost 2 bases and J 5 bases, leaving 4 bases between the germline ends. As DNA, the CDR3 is TGTGCCAGCAGTGAATCTGATCAGCCCCAGCATTTT. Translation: CASSESDQPQHF.

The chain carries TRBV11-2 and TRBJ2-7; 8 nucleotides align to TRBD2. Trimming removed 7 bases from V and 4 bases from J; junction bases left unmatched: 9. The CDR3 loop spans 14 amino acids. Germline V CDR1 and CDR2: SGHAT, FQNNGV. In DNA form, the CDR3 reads TGTGCCAGCACGGGGGGGACGGAGGTATACGAGCAGTACTTC. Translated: CASTGGTEVYEQYF.

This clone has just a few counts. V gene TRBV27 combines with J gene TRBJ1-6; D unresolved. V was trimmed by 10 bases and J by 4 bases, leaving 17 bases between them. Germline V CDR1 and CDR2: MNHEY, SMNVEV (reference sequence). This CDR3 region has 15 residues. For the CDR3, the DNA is TGTGCCACCAAGGACCGGGCACCGTATAATTCACCCCTCCACTTT. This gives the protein CATKDRAPYNSPLHF.

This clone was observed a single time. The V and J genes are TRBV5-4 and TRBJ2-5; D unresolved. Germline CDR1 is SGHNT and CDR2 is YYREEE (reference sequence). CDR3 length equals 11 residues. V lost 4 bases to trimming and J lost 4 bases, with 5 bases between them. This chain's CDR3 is CASSNLETQYF. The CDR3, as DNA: TGTGCCAGCAGCAACCTAGAGACCCAGTACTTC. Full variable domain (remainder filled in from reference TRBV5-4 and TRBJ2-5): ETGVTQSPTHLIKTRGQQVTLRCSSQSGHNTVSWYQQALGQGPQFIFQYYREEENGRGNFPPRFSGLQFPNYSSELNVNALELDDSALYLCASSNLETQYFGPGTRLLVL.